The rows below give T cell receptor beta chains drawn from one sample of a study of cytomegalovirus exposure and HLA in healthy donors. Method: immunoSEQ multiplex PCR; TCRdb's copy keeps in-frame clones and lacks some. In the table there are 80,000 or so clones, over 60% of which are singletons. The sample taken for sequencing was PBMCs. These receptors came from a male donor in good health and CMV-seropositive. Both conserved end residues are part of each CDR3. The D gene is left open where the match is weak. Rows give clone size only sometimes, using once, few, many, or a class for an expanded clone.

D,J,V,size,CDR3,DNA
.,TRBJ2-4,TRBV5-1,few,CASREGGAKNIQYF,TGCGCCAGCAGAGAGGGTGGAGCCAAAAACATTCAGTACTTC
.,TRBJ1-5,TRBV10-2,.,CASSEQGGQPQHF,TGCGCCAGCAGTGAGCAGGGAGGTCAGCCCCAGCATTTT
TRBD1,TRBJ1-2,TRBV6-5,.,CASIDPTGGGGYTF,TGTGCCAGCATCGACCCAACAGGGGGCGGTGGCTACACCTTC
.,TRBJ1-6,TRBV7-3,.,CASSLRGVYNSPLHF,TGTGCCAGCAGCTTAAGGGGAGTCTATAATTCACCCCTCCACTTT
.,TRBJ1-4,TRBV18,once,CASSPSRSPWSEKLFF,TGTGCCAGCTCACCAAGTAGGTCCCCATGGAGCGAAAAACTGTTTTTT
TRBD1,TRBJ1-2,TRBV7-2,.,CASSLDRVALEHGYTF,TGTGCCAGCAGCCTCGACAGGGTGGCCCTAGAACATGGCTACACCTTC
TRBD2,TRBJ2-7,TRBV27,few,CASSYSSLAGRGGEQYF,TGTGCCAGCAGTTACTCCTCACTAGCGGGAAGGGGCGGCGAGCAGTACTTC
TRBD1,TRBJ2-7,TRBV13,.,CASSPGQGGYEQYF,TGTGCCAGCAGTCCTGGACAGGGTGGGTACGAGCAGTACTTC
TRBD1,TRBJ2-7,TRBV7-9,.,CASNTGTGGMYEQYF,TGTGCCAGCAACACCGGGACAGGGGGCATGTACGAGCAGTACTTC
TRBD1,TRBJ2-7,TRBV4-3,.,CASSPGTGLLYEQYF,TGCGCCAGCAGCCCAGGGACAGGGCTACTCTACGAGCAGTACTTC
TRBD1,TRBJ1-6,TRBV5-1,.,CASSLQDRGSKSPLHF,TGCGCCAGCAGCTTGCAGGACAGGGGAAGTAAATCACCCCTCCACTTT
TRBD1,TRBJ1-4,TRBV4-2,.,CASSQVRGQPNEKLFF,TGTGCCAGCAGCCAAGTCAGGGGACAGCCGAATGAAAAACTGTTTTTT
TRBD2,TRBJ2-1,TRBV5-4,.,CASSLPGLAGGGSYNEQFF,TGTGCCAGCAGCTTGCCGGGACTAGCGGGAGGGGGCTCCTACAATGAGCAGTTCTTC
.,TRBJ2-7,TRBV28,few,CASSLVSYEQYF,TGTGCCAGCAGTTTAGTATCCTACGAGCAGTACTTC
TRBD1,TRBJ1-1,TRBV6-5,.,CASSPGTANTEAFF,TGTGCCAGCAGTCCCGGGACAGCCAACACTGAAGCTTTCTTT
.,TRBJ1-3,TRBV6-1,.,CASESPLGNTIYF,TGTGCCAGCGAGTCGCCCCTCGGAAACACCATATATTTT
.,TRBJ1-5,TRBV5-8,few,CASSLSLGGGQPQHF,TGTGCCAGCAGCTTGTCTCTGGGGGGAGGACAGCCCCAGCATTTT
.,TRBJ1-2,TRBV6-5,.,CASSYGHITRDYGYTF,TGTGCCAGCAGTTACGGCCACATAACACGGGACTATGGCTACACCTTC
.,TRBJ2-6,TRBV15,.,CATSRDHGSGYPTGANVLTF,TGTGCCACCAGCAGAGATCACGGCTCAGGCTACCCTACTGGGGCCAACGTCCTGACTTTC
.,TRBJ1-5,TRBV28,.,CASSLPPGRQPQHF,TGTGCCAGCAGTTTACCCCCCGGGAGGCAGCCCCAGCATTTT
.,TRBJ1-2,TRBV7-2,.,CASSFLQGNYGYTF,TGTGCCAGCAGCTTCCTACAGGGTAACTATGGCTACACCTTC
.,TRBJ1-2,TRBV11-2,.,CASSRLRDTYGYTF,TGTGCCAGCAGCCGTCTCCGGGACACCTATGGCTACACCTTC
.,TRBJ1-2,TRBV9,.,CASSVGPSRDNGYTF,TGTGCCAGCAGCGTAGGGCCGAGCAGAGACAATGGCTACACCTTC
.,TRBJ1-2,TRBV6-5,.,CASSSRRNTKGYTF,TGTGCCAGCAGTTCCCGACGGAATACTAAGGGCTACACCTTC
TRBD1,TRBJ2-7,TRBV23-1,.,CASRAVTGSYEQYF,TGCGCCAGCCGCGCCGTGACAGGGTCCTACGAGCAGTACTTC
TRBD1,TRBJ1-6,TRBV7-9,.,CASNQGGSYNSPLHF,TGTGCCAGCAACCAGGGGGGCTCCTATAATTCACCCCTCCACTTT
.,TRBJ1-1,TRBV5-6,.,CASSLLTRDPEAFF,TGTGCCAGCAGCTTGTTAACGCGGGACCCTGAAGCTTTCTTT
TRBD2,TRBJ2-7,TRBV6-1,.,CASRVAGGAYEQYF,TGTGCCAGCAGGGTAGCGGGGGGGGCCTACGAGCAGTACTTC
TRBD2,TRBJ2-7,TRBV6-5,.,CASSYGTSGYEQYF,TGTGCCAGCAGTTACGGGACTAGCGGCTACGAGCAGTACTTC
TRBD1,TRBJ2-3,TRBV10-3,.,CAIRTGQGTDTQYF,TGTGCCATCAGGACGGGACAGGGGACAGATACGCAGTATTTT
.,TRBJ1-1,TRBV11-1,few,CASSDSMNTEAFF,TGTGCCAGCAGCGACAGTATGAACACTGAAGCTTTCTTT
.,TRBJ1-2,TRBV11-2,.,CASTANYGYTF,TGTGCCAGCACTGCTAACTATGGCTACACCTTC
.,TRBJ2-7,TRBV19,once,CASSMWGHRSSYEQYF,TGTGCCAGTAGTATGTGGGGACATCGAAGCTCCTACGAGCAGTACTTC
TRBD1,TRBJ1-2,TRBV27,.,CASSLWQGANYGYTF,TGTGCCAGCAGTTTATGGCAGGGGGCTAACTATGGCTACACCTTC
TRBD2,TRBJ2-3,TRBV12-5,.,CASARDGGWDTQYF,TGTGCTAGTGCCCGGGACGGGGGGTGGGATACGCAGTATTTT
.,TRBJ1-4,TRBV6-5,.,CASSYSTATNEKLFF,TGTGCCAGCAGTTACTCGACAGCCACTAATGAAAAACTGTTTTTT
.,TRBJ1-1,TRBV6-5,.,CASSYSMRNTEAFF,TGTGCCAGCAGTTACTCGATGAGGAACACTGAAGCTTTCTTT
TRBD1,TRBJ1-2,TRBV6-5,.,CASSGQGRANYGYTF,TGTGCCAGCAGTGGACAGGGAAGGGCTAACTATGGCTACACCTTC
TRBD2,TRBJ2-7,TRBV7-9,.,CSSSLWREDSYEQYF,TGTTCCAGCAGCTTATGGCGGGAGGACTCCTACGAGCAGTACTTC
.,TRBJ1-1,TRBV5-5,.,CASSAANTEAFF,TGTGCCAGCAGCGCGGCGAACACTGAAGCTTTCTTT
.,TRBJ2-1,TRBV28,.,CASSPDSRSYNEQFF,TGTGCCAGCAGCCCCGACAGTCGATCCTACAATGAGCAGTTCTTC
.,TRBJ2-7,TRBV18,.,CASSPRDFSYEQYF,TGTGCCAGCTCCCCAAGGGACTTTTCCTACGAGCAGTACTTC
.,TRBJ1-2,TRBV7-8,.,CASSPTGQTYGYTF,TGTGCCAGCAGCCCCACCGGACAGACGTATGGCTACACCTTC
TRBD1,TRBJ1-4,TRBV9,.,CASSEGQGANEKLFF,TGTGCCAGCAGCGAGGGACAGGGTGCTAATGAAAAACTGTTTTTT
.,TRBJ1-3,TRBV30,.,CAWSVLLGNTIYF,TGTGCCTGGAGTGTACTTCTAGGAAACACCATATATTTT
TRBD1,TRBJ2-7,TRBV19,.,CASGQGLSYEQYF,TGTGCCAGTGGACAGGGTTTAAGCTACGAGCAGTACTTC
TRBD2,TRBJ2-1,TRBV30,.,CAWSVRVSGGAGEQFF,TGTGCCTGGAGTGTACGTGTTAGCGGGGGGGCCGGTGAGCAGTTCTTC
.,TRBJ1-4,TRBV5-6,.,CASSRGSGRGNEKLFF,TGTGCCAGCAGCAGAGGATCTGGTCGGGGTAATGAAAAACTGTTTTTT
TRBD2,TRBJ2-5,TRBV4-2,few,CASSQDRASGGVTQYF,TGTGCCAGCAGCCAAGATCGGGCTAGCGGGGGGGTCACCCAGTACTTC
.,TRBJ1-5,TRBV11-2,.,CASSFGSNQPQHF,TGTGCCAGCAGCTTCGGTAGCAATCAGCCCCAGCATTTT
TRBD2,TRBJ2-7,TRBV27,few,CASSSRLAVYSYEQYF,TGTGCCAGCAGTTCACGACTAGCAGTCTACTCCTACGAGCAGTACTTC
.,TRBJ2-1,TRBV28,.,CASSRVDEQFF,TGTGCCAGCAGCCGGGTTGATGAGCAGTTCTTC
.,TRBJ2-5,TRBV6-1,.,CSSSEATGRPVTQYF,TGTTCCAGCAGTGAAGCCACAGGAAGGCCCGTGACCCAGTACTTC
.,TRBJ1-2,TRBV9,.,CASSVDGDGYTF,TGTGCCAGCAGCGTAGACGGGGATGGCTACACCTTC
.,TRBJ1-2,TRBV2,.,CASSEARTAYGYTF,TGTGCCAGCAGTGAAGCGCGTACAGCCTATGGCTACACCTTC
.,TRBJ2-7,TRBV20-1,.,CSARDPGEQYF,TGCAGTGCTAGAGATCCAGGCGAGCAGTACTTC
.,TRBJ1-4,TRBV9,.,CASSVDGRTNEKLFF,TGTGCCAGCAGCGTAGATGGCAGAACTAATGAAAAACTGTTTTTT
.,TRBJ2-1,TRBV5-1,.,CASSLGGLTEQFF,TGCGCCAGCAGCTTGGGGGGCTTAACTGAGCAGTTCTTC
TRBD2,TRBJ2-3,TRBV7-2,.,CASSALQAGAGTDTQYF,TGTGCCAGCAGCGCCCTACAAGCGGGAGCCGGAACAGATACGCAGTATTTT
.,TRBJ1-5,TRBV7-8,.,CASSRDYILQPQHF,TGTGCCAGCAGCCGAGATTATATCCTTCAGCCCCAGCATTTT